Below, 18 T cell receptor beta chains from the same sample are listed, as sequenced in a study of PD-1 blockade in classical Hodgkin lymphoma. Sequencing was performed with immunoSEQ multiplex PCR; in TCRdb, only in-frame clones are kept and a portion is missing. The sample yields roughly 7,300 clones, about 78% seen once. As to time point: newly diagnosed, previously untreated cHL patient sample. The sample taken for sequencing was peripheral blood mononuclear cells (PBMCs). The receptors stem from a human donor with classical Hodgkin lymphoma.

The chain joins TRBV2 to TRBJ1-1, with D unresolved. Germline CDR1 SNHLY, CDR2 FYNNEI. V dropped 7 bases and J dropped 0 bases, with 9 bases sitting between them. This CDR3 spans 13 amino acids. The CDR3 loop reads CASTLDMNTEAFF. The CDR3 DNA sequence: TGTGCCAGCACCTTAGATATGAACACTGAAGCTTTCTTT.

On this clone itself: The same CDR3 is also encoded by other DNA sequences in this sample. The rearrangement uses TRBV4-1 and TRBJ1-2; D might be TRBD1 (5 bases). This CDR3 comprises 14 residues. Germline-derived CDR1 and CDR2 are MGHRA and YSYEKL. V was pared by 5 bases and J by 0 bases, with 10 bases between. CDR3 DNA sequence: TGCGCCAGCAGCGAGCAGGGAACTAACTATGGCTACACCTTC. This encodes CASSEQGTNYGYTF.

In DNA, the CDR3 is TGCGCCAGCAGCTTGGAACCCCCTCCTAACACTGAAGCTTTCTTT. This gives the protein CASSLEPPPNTEAFF. The V call is TRBV5-1, the J call TRBJ1-1; D uncertain. V was cut by 0 bases and J by 2 bases, with 11 bases left in between. Germline CDR1 reads SGHRS; CDR2 reads YFSETQ. This CDR3 is 15 amino acids long.

The CDR3: CASSQGPRGGTGVDYGYTF. The CDR3 region has the DNA TGCGCCAGCAGCCAGGGACCCCGGGGCGGGACAGGGGTCGACTATGGCTACACCTTC. This chain links TRBV4-1 with TRBJ1-2; TRBD1 aligns across 10 bases. The V gene's germline CDR1 is MGHRA and CDR2 YSYEKL. Germline trimming cut 3 bases from V and 3 bases from J; bases unmatched to any gene: 16. This CDR3 has 19 amino acids.

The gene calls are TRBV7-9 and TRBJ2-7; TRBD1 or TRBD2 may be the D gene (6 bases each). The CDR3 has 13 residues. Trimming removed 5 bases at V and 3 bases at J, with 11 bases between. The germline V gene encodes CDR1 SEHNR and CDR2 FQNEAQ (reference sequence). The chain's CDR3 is CASSIGGGYEQYF. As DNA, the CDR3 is TGTGCCAGCAGCATAGGGGGAGGCTACGAGCAGTACTTC.

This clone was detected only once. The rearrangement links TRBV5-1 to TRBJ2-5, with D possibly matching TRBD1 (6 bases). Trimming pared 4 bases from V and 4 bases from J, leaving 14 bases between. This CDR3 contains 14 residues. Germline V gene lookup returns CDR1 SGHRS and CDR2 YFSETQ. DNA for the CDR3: TGCGCCAGCAGCACCTGGGTCAGGGGAGAGACCCAGTACTTC. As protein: CASSTWVRGETQYF.

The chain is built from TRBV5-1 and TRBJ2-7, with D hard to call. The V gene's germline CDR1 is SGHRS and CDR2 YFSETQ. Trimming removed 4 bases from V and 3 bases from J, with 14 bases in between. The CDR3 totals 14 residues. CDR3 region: CASSREGYGYEQYF. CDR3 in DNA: TGCGCCAGCAGCCGAGAAGGATACGGCTACGAGCAGTACTTC.

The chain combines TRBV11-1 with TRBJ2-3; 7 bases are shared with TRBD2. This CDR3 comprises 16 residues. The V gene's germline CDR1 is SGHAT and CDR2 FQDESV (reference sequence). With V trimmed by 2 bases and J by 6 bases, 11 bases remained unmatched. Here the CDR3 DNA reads TGTGCCAGCAGCTTATTTCTAGCGGACAAAGGGGATACGCAGTATTTT. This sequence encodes CASSLFLADKGDTQYF.

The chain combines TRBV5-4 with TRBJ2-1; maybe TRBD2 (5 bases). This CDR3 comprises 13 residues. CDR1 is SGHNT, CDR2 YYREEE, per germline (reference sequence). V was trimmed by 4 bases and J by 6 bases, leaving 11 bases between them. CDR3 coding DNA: TGTGCCAGCAGCCCTCTCGGGATCAATGAGCAGTTCTTC. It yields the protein CASSPLGINEQFF. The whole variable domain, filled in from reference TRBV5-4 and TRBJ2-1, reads ETGVTQSPTHLIKTRGQQVTLRCSSQSGHNTVSWYQQALGQGPQFIFQYYREEENGRGNFPPRFSGLQFPNYSSELNVNALELDDSALYLCASSPLGINEQFFGPGTRLTVL.

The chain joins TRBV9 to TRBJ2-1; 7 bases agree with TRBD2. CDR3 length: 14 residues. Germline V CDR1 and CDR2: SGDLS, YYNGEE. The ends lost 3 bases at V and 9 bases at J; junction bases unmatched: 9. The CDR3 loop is CASSASSGIGEQFF. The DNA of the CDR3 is TGTGCCAGCAGCGCCTCCAGCGGGATAGGTGAGCAGTTCTTC.

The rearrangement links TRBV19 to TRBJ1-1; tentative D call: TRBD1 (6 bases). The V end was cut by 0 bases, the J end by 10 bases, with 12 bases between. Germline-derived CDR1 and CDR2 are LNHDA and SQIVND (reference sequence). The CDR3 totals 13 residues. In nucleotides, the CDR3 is TGTGCCAGTAGTATAGATGGAGGGGGTTCAGCTTTCTTT. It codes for CASSIDGGGSAFF.

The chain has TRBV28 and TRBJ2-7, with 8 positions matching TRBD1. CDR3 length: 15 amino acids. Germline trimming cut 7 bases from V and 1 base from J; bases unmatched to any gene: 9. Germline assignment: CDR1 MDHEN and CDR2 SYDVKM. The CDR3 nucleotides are TGTGCCAGCAATGTCGCGGACAGGGCTTCCTACGAGCAGTACTTC. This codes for CASNVADRASYEQYF.

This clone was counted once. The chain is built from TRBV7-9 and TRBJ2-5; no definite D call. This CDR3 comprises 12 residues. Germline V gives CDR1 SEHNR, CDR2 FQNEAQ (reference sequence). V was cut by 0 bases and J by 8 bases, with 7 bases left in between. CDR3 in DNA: TGTGCCAGCAGCTTAGCGGCAGGTACCCAGTACTTC. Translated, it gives CASSLAAGTQYF.

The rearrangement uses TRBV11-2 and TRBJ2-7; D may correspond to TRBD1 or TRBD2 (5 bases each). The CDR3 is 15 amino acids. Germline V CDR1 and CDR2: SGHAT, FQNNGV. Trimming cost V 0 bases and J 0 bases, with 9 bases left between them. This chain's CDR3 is CASSLEWGSSYEQYF. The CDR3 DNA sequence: TGTGCCAGCAGCTTAGAGTGGGGGAGCTCCTACGAGCAGTACTTC. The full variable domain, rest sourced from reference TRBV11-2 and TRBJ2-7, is EAGVAQSPRYKIIEKRQSVAFWCNPISGHATLYWYQQILGQGPKLLIQFQNNGVVDDSQLPKDRFSAERLKGVDSTLKIQPAKLEDSAVYLCASSLEWGSSYEQYFGPGTRLTVT.

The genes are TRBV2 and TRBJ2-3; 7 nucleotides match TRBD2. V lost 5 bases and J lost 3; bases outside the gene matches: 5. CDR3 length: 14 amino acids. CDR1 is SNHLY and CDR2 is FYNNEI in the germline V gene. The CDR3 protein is CASSWGTTTDTQYF. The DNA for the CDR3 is TGTGCCAGCAGTTGGGGGACTACAACAGATACGCAGTATTTT. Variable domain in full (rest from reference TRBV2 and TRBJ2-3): EPEVTQTPSHQVTQMGQEVILRCVPISNHLYFYWYRQILGQKVEFLVSFYNNEISEKSEIFDDQFSVERPDGSNFTLKIRSTKLEDSAMYFCASSWGTTTDTQYFGPGTRLTVL.

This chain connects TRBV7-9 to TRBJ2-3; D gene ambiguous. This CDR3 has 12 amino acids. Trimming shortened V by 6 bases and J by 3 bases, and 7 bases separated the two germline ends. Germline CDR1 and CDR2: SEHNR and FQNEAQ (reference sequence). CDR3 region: CASRGITDTQYF. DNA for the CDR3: TGTGCCAGCAGGGGTATTACAGATACGCAGTATTTT.

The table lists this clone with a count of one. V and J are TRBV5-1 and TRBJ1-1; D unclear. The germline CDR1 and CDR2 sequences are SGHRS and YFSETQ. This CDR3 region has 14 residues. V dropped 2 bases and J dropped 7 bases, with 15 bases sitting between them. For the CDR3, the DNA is TGCGCCAGCAGCTTTGACACCCCGGGCAATGAAGCTTTCTTT. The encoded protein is CASSFDTPGNEAFF.

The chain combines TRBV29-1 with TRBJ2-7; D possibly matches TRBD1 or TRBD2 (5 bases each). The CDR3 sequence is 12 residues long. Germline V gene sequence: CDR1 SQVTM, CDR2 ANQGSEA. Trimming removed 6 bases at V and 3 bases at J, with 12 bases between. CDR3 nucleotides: TGCAGCGTAGCCGGGACCCACTACGAGCAGTACTTC. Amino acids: CSVAGTHYEQYF.